The clone carrying this TCR beta chain was recorded many times. Sequencing libraries for TCR beta were prepared with iRepertoire HTBI primers and Arm-PCR of CDR3 regions. TCRdb reprocessed the multiplex PCR reads via MiXCR and lists one record per CDR3 protein. The sample records hundreds of thousands of distinct CDR3 sequences, about 15% being singletons. This sample is part of a study of regulatory T cells in long-lasting Graves disease. Indicated time point: newly diagnosed GD, antithyroid drugs for less than 3 months. The TCR library was made from RNA that had been extracted from PBMCs in TRIzol. Germline V lookup: CDR1 DFQATT, CDR2 SNEGSKA (reference sequence). With 6 bases removed from V and 1 base from J, the gap between germline ends came to 17 bases. The CDR3 totals 15 residues. The same sample was also used in a study of T cells in Graves' hyperthyroidism and ophthalmopathy. From that paper: Carried out on the TCR CDR3, a first-round RT-PCR used the HTBI primer set.

The material was peripheral blood mononuclear cells (PBMCs), obtained at new diagnosis, from a patient treated with antithyroid drugs. The chain is built from TRBV20-1 and TRBJ2-3, with a tentative D call TRBD1 (6 bases). This sequence was found in a man aged 18 to 35 with Graves disease. The CDR3 DNA reads as TGCAGTGCACAACCTGGACAGTACGGCACAGATACGCAGTATTTT. Translating gives CSAQPGQYGTDTQYF.